These 30 T cell receptor beta chains were all obtained from the same sample, sequenced in a study of T cell repertoires in cytomegalovirus infection. Which antigens these TCRs recognize remains unknown. Via MiXCR, TCRdb re-called the reads, giving one row per CDR3 protein. The table shows about 920,000 distinct CDR3 sequences, with roughly 30% occurring only once. The material sequenced was cultured CD8+ T cells from PBMCs, taken from culture after CMV antigen stimulation. The receptors stem from a human donor in good health (CMV status not recorded). Some clones in this sample may be carry-over from other donors' samples.

Only a few counts were recorded for this clonotype. This chain uses TRBV12-3 or TRBV12-4 with TRBJ2-3, with D possibly being TRBD2 (5 bases). This CDR3 spans 16 amino acids. V was clipped by 4 bases and J by 2 bases, with 16 bases between them. In nucleotides, the CDR3 is TGTGCCAGCAGTTCCTTGACGAGGGCCTCCACAGATACGCAGTATTTT. Its translation: CASSSLTRASTDTQYF.

This clonotype appeared a few times. The chain employs TRBV24-1 and TRBJ2-2, with D perhaps being TRBD1 or TRBD2 (5 bases each). CDR1 and CDR2 from the germline V gene are KGHDR and SFDVKD. The CDR3 length is 15 residues. Trimming removed 7 bases from V and 0 bases from J, with 11 bases in between. Written as DNA, the CDR3 is TGTGCCACCAGCTCCCGGGACCCGAACACCGGGGAGCTGTTTTTT. It is translated as CATSSRDPNTGELFF.

This clonotype has more than one count but fewer than ten. The chain joins TRBV27 to TRBJ1-5; TRBD1 agrees at 8 bases. CDR3 length: 13 amino acids. V shed 8 bases and J 7 bases; nucleotides not matched to a gene: 7. CDR1 and CDR2 (germline): MNHEY, SMNVEV (reference sequence). CDR3 nucleotide sequence: TGTGCCAGCGCCCAGGGGGCTCAACAGCCCCAGCATTTT. Its translation is CASAQGAQQPQHF.

The sample holds a few counts of this clonotype. The chain links TRBV7-6 to TRBJ2-6, with D tentatively TRBD1 (5 bases). Trimming took off 5 bases at V and 2 bases at J, with 16 bases between the two ends. In germline, CDR1 is SGHVS, CDR2 FNYEAQ. The CDR3 is made up of 17 amino acids. CDR3 protein: CASSLYRIGAGANVLTF. The CDR3 bases are TGTGCCAGCAGCCTGTACAGGATTGGGGCTGGGGCCAACGTCCTGACTTTC.

In its sample, this clonotype was seen a few times. The gene calls are TRBV19 and TRBJ1-2; no reliable D call. This CDR3 is built from 13 residues. Germline assignment: CDR1 LNHDA and CDR2 SQIVND (reference sequence). The V gene lost 4 bases and the J gene lost 4 bases, with 10 bases spanning the gap. The CDR3 loop is CASSKAVFYGYTF. CDR3 nucleotide sequence: TGTGCCAGTAGTAAGGCAGTTTTCTATGGCTACACCTTC. The whole variable domain, remainder taken from reference TRBV19 and TRBJ1-2, is DGGITQSPKYLFRKEGQNVTLSCEQNLNHDAMYWYRQDPGQGLRLIYYSQIVNDFQKGDIAEGYSVSREKKESFPLTVTSAQKNPTAFYLCASSKAVFYGYTFGSGTRLTVV.

This clonotype occurred a few times. The rearrangement uses TRBV9 and TRBJ1-3; D uncertain. The CDR3 has 15 residues. The V and J ends lost 0 bases and 4 bases respectively, with 11 bases between them. Germline CDR1 reads SGDLS; CDR2 reads YYNGEE. CDR3 protein: CASSVAGSPGNTIYF. CDR3 DNA: TGTGCCAGCAGCGTAGCGGGTTCCCCCGGAAACACCATATATTTT.

Concerning this clonotype: With a much larger clone just one base away, this may be a read error. This chain uses TRBV4-2 with TRBJ1-6; no clear D gene. The germline V and J ends were trimmed by 0 bases and 5 bases, with 11 bases remaining between them. CDR1 LGHNA and CDR2 YNFKEQ come from the germline V gene. The CDR3 spans 16 residues. The CDR3 nucleotides are TGTGCCAGCAGCCAAGATCAGGTAGGACATAATTCACCCCTCCACTTT. Its translation: CASSQDQVGHNSPLHF.

This clonotype was detected only a few times. This chain joins TRBV4-2 and TRBJ1-1; no clear D gene. The CDR3 is 11 amino acids. CDR1 LGHNA and CDR2 YNFKEQ come from the germline V gene. V dropped 0 bases and J dropped 9 bases, with 5 bases sitting between them. This chain's CDR3 is CASSQDQQAFF. The CDR3 coding sequence is TGTGCCAGCAGCCAAGATCAGCAAGCTTTCTTT.

The rearrangement joins TRBV27 to TRBJ2-4; TRBD1 might be the D (5 bases). This CDR3 contains 15 residues. V was cut by 0 bases and J by 2 bases, with 8 bases left in between. Germline V gives CDR1 MNHEY, CDR2 SMNVEV (reference sequence). CDR3 in DNA: TGTGCCAGCAGTTTATCTGGGGCCCCCAAAAACATTCAGTACTTC. Translating gives CASSLSGAPKNIQYF.

In its sample, this clonotype was seen a few times. The chain couples TRBV28 to TRBJ2-7; D might be TRBD2 (7 bases). Germline V gene sequence: CDR1 MDHEN, CDR2 SYDVKM. Trimming took off 4 bases at V and 0 bases at J, with 16 bases between the two ends. The CDR3 loop spans 16 amino acids. Here the CDR3 reads CASSWGGPLSSYEQYV. DNA of the CDR3: TGTGCCAGCAGTTGGGGGGGGCCACTGAGCTCCTACGAGCAGTACGTC.

V gene TRBV27 combines with J gene TRBJ1-5, with D possibly being TRBD1 (5 bases). The CDR3 consists of 15 residues. V was clipped by 3 bases and J by 6 bases, with 15 bases between them. Germline V gene data show CDR1 as MNHEY and CDR2 as SMNVEV (reference sequence). The DNA for the CDR3 is TGTGCCAGCAGTTTTGGAGGGGCGCAGGGTCAGCCCCAGCATTTT. This gives the protein CASSFGGAQGQPQHF.

As concerns this clonotype: A junction boundary mismatches the germline segment, possibly from a read error. This chain uses TRBV5-6 with TRBJ2-3; no firm D call. The CDR3 length is 12 residues. CDR1 SGHDT and CDR2 YYEEEE come from the germline V gene. CDR3 nucleotides: TGTGCCAACAGCCCCGATCGAAGTACGCAGTATTTT. Encoded protein: CANSPDRSTQYF. The variable domain in full, with the rest retrieved from reference TRBV5-6 and TRBJ2-3, is DAGVTQSPTHLIKTRGQQVTLRCSPKSGHDTVSWYQQALGQGPQFIFQYYEEEERQRGNFPDRFSGHQFPNYSSELNVNALLLGDSALYLCANSPDRSTQYFGPGTRLTVL.

The chain employs TRBV18 and TRBJ1-1, with D possibly being TRBD1 (5 bases). V lost 2 bases to trimming and J lost 1 base, with 11 bases between them. The CDR3 length is 15 residues. Per germline, CDR1 KGHSH and CDR2 LQKENI. The chain's CDR3 is CASSPMGGTNTEAFF. Written as DNA, the CDR3 is TGTGCCAGCTCACCAATGGGAGGGACGAACACTGAAGCTTTCTTT.

This clonotype was found a few times. V usage is TRBV12-3 or TRBV12-4 and J usage is TRBJ1-1, with TRBD1 as a possible D gene (5 bases). This CDR3 has 16 amino acids. V gave up 2 bases and J gave up 1 base, with 14 bases separating them. The CDR3 is CASSLRWGERNTEAFF. The CDR3 nucleotides are TGTGCCAGCAGTTTACGATGGGGCGAGCGGAACACTGAAGCTTTCTTT.

This clonotype was observed a handful of times. The chain combines TRBV7-6 with TRBJ1-1, with D uncertain. V shed 0 bases and J shed 1 base, with 12 bases lying between them. CDR3 size: 16 residues. Germline CDR1 and CDR2: SGHVS and FNYEAQ. CDR3 loop: CASSLAIYGQNTEAFF. The DNA of the CDR3 is TGTGCCAGCAGCTTAGCTATATATGGCCAGAACACTGAAGCTTTCTTT.

In DNA form, the CDR3 reads TGTGCCAGTACCGAAGACAGGACTTACACAGATACGCAGTATTTT. Its protein product is CASTEDRTYTDTQYF. The gene calls are TRBV28 and TRBJ2-3; D is perhaps TRBD1 (6 bases). Per germline, CDR1 MDHEN and CDR2 SYDVKM. V lost 9 bases and J lost 2, with 18 bases in between. CDR3 length equals 15 residues.

This clonotype occurred many times. The chain employs TRBV7-3 and TRBJ2-1; tentatively, D is TRBD1 (6 bases). Trimming took off 0 bases at V and 3 bases at J, with 6 bases between the two ends. Germline V CDR1 and CDR2: SGHTA, FQGTGA. The CDR3 has 14 amino acids. CDR3 in DNA: TGTGCCAGCAGCTTAACAGGGGGCTACAATGAGCAGTTCTTC. It codes for CASSLTGGYNEQFF. The full variable domain, its missing parts supplied by reference TRBV7-3 and TRBJ2-1, is GAGVSQTPSNKVTEKGKYVELRCDPISGHTALYWYRQSLGQGPEFLIYFQGTGAADDSGLPNDRFFAVRPEGSVSTLKIQRTERGDSAVYLCASSLTGGYNEQFFGPGTRLTVL.

This clonotype was seen repeatedly, ten times or more. The chain carries TRBV7-2 and TRBJ1-1, with 7 bases fitting TRBD1. CDR1 and CDR2 (germline): SGHTA, FQGNSA. This CDR3 is built from 17 residues. The V segment lost 5 bases and the J segment 0 bases; nucleotides outside the gene matches: 12. CDR3 bases: TGTGCCAGCAGCCTCGGGACAGCAGGGGAAATGAACACTGAAGCTTTCTTT. It is translated as CASSLGTAGEMNTEAFF.

The chain has TRBV5-5 and TRBJ2-7; 8 bases match TRBD2. CDR1 and CDR2 from the germline V gene are SGHKS and YYEKEE (reference sequence). This CDR3 comprises 16 residues. V shed 3 bases and J 0 bases; nucleotides not matched to a gene: 8. This CDR3 reads CASSYLSGTSSYEQYF. The CDR3 region has the DNA TGTGCCAGCAGCTACCTTAGCGGGACTAGCTCCTACGAGCAGTACTTC.

This clonotype was recorded a few times. This chain uses TRBV5-6 with TRBJ1-2, with 8 bases identical to TRBD1. V was pared by 4 bases and J by 1 base, with 6 bases of the junction left unmatched. This CDR3 region has 15 residues. Germline V gene data show CDR1 as SGHDT and CDR2 as YYEEEE. The CDR3 bases are TGTGCCAGCAGCCGTGGACAGGGAGTTAACTATGGCTACACCTTC. This encodes CASSRGQGVNYGYTF.

V and J are TRBV6-6 and TRBJ2-1; TRBD1 matches at 8 bases. This CDR3 region has 15 residues. Germline assignment: CDR1 MNHNY and CDR2 SVGAGI (reference sequence). The trim removed 2 bases at V and 6 bases at J, leaving 6 bases unmatched. The DNA of the CDR3 is TGTGCCAGCAGTTACGTTAAAGGACAGGGCAATGAGCAGTTCTTC. Its translation is CASSYVKGQGNEQFF.

This clonotype was recorded a few times. The chain is built from TRBV6-1 and TRBJ2-1, with 8 bases that match TRBD1. Trimming took 5 bases from V and 3 from J; bases not matched to a gene: 6. This CDR3 spans 15 amino acids. Germline assignment: CDR1 MNHNS and CDR2 SASEGT. In DNA, the CDR3 is TGTGCCAGCAGTACAGACAGGGGTTACTACAATGAGCAGTTCTTC. Its translation is CASSTDRGYYNEQFF.

This clonotype was picked up a small number of times. The rearrangement joins TRBV6-1 to TRBJ2-2, with D perhaps given as TRBD1 or TRBD2 (7 bases each). The CDR3 extends over 17 amino acids. The V and J ends lost 8 bases and 1 base respectively, with 20 bases between them. CDR1 and CDR2 (germline): MNHNS, SASEGT. The CDR3 loop is CASRDSRWGGNTGELFF. The CDR3 nucleotides are TGTGCCAGCCGGGACAGCAGGTGGGGGGGGAACACCGGGGAGCTGTTTTTT.

This clonotype occurred many times. The V call is TRBV7-2, the J call TRBJ1-5; perhaps TRBD1 as D (6 bases). The CDR3 runs 13 residues. CDR1 is SGHTA, CDR2 FQGNSA, per germline. Trimming removed 5 bases from V and 5 bases from J, with 10 bases in between. The chain's CDR3 is CASSTGFYQPQHF. Written as DNA, the CDR3 is TGTGCCAGCAGCACAGGGTTCTATCAGCCCCAGCATTTT.

The sample holds a few counts of this clonotype. The chain links TRBV7-9 to TRBJ2-5, with 8 bases that match TRBD1. Germline V gives CDR1 SEHNR, CDR2 FQNEAQ (reference sequence). With V trimmed by 3 bases and J by 1 base, 7 bases remained unmatched. This CDR3 comprises 16 residues. The CDR3 nucleotides read TGTGCCAGCAGCTTGACAGGGGCAGACGTCCAAGAGACCCAGTACTTC. Protein: CASSLTGADVQETQYF.

The CDR3: CASGTVSGELFF. In DNA form, the CDR3 reads TGTGCCAGCGGGACAGTGTCCGGGGAGCTGTTTTTT. V and J are TRBV2 and TRBJ2-2; TRBD1 aligns across 7 bases. The CDR3 runs 12 residues. The germline V gene has CDR1 SNHLY and CDR2 FYNNEI. V lost 8 bases and J lost 6; bases outside the gene matches: 3. The full variable domain, its missing parts supplied by reference TRBV2 and TRBJ2-2, is EPEVTQTPSHQVTQMGQEVILRCVPISNHLYFYWYRQILGQKVEFLVSFYNNEISEKSEIFDDQFSVERPDGSNFTLKIRSTKLEDSAMYFCASGTVSGELFFGEGSRLTVL.

This clonotype was counted a few times. This chain connects TRBV25-1 to TRBJ1-5; no reliable D call. The CDR3 consists of 9 residues. With 9 bases removed from V and 8 bases from J, the gap between germline ends came to 5 bases. Germline V gene lookup returns CDR1 MGHDK and CDR2 SYGVNS. CDR3 region: CASGEPQHF. DNA of the CDR3: TGTGCCAGTGGAGAGCCCCAGCATTTT.

The CDR3 DNA is TGTGCCAGCACCCCTCGGACAGGGGGCTTTAATACTGAAGCTTTCTTT. Translated, it gives CASTPRTGGFNTEAFF. V is TRBV28 and J is TRBJ1-1, with 11 nucleotides matching TRBD1. The CDR3 sequence is 16 residues long. Trimming cost V 7 bases and J 5 bases; bases outside gene matches: 12. Germline CDR1 MDHEN, CDR2 SYDVKM.

This clonotype appeared a few times. The rearrangement links TRBV12-3 or TRBV12-4 to TRBJ2-3; 11 bases match TRBD2. The trim removed 6 bases at V and 6 bases at J, leaving 8 bases unmatched. CDR3 length: 15 amino acids. For the CDR3, the DNA is TGTGCCAGCAGAATAGCGGGGGGGCTCCCTGATACGCAGTATTTT. Residues: CASRIAGGLPDTQYF.

This clonotype was seen a few times. This chain links TRBV4-2 with TRBJ1-1; 8 nucleotides line up with TRBD1. The germline CDR1 and CDR2 sequences are LGHNA and YNFKEQ. The J segment lost 3 bases and the V segment lost 2 bases, leaving 8 bases of the junction unmatched. The CDR3 sequence is 16 residues long. The DNA for the CDR3 is TGTGCCAGCAGCCAATACAGACAGGGGAGTGACACTGAAGCTTTCTTT. Its translation: CASSQYRQGSDTEAFF.